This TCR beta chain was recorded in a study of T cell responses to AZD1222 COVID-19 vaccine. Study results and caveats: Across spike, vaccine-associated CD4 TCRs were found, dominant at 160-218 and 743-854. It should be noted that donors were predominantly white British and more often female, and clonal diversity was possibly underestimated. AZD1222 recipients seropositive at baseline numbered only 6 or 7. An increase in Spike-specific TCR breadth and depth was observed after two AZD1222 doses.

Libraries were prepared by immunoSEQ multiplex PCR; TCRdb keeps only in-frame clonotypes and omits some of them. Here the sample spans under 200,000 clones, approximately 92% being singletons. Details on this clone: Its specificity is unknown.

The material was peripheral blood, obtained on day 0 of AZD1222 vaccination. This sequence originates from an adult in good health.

The CDR3 region is CASSHLGGFSTDTQYF. The CDR3 DNA follows: TGTGCCAGCAGTCACCTGGGGGGGTTTAGCACAGATACGCAGTATTTT. This chain links TRBV7-9 with TRBJ2-3; 7 nucleotides line up with TRBD2. The germline gives CDR1 SEHNR, CDR2 FQNEAQ (reference sequence). The V and J ends lost 6 bases and 0 bases, in that order; junction bases with no gene match: 9. The CDR3 is 16 residues long.